This passage covers 24 T cell receptor beta chains from one sample sequenced in a study of CD8+ T cells in alopecia areata. After isolation, RNA underwent reverse transcription to generate cDNA as the sequencing template. Clones were sequenced by immunoSEQ multiplex PCR, and TCRdb holds only the in-frame ones, with some missing. The sample shows approximately 220,000 clones, more than 30% of them seen only once. The sample's treatment: oral pan-JAK inhibitor, 5-10 mg twice daily. Sequencing used CD4+ T cells sorted from blood, obtained between weeks 30 and 35, from a patient treated with tofacitinib. The receptor source for this set is a human donor with alopecia areata.

The chain uses TRBV30 and TRBJ1-5, with 9 bases aligning to TRBD1. Germline V CDR1 and CDR2: GTSNPN, SVGIG (reference sequence). Trimming at V came to 5 bases and at J to 6 bases, leaving 8 bases not matched to a gene. This CDR3 has 14 amino acids. The DNA for the CDR3 is TGTGCCTGGGGGGGACAGGGTCTGGGTCAGCCCCAGCATTTT. It codes for CAWGGQGLGQPQHF. The whole variable domain, filled in from reference TRBV30 and TRBJ1-5, reads SQTIHQWPATLVQPVGSPLSLECTVEGTSNPNLYWYRQAAGRGLQLLFYSVGIGQISSEVPQNLSASRPQDRQFILSSKKLLLSDSGFYLCAWGGQGLGQPQHFGDGTRLSIL.

This clone was counted only a few times. The CDR3 DNA follows: TGTGCCAGCAGCCATAGGACGGATACGAACACCGGGGAGCTGTTTTTT. Translated: CASSHRTDTNTGELFF. The chain links TRBV11-1 to TRBJ2-2, with D hard to call. The CDR3 consists of 16 residues. V lost 5 bases and J lost 0, with 13 bases in between. Germline CDR1 reads SGHAT; CDR2 reads FQDESV (reference sequence).

The J gene is TRBJ2-1, the V gene TRBV6-6; TRBD2 agrees at 7 bases. Germline lookup yields CDR1 MNHNY and CDR2 SVGAGI (reference sequence). CDR3 length: 14 residues. CDR3 sequence (DNA): TGTGCGGGGTCCGCCCTGGCGGGGGACAATGAGCAGTTCTTC. Amino acid sequence: CAGSALAGDNEQFF.

The CDR3 DNA reads TGCAGCGTTGTCCGCCAGGGAGATAACTATGGCTACACCTTC. It is translated as CSVVRQGDNYGYTF. This chain links TRBV29-1 with TRBJ1-2; D may be TRBD1 (5 bases). Germline V lookup: CDR1 SQVTM, CDR2 ANQGSEA. This CDR3 region has 14 residues. V was shortened by 4 bases and J by 1 base, with 13 bases between the two germline ends.

The genes are TRBV5-1 and TRBJ1-4; no firm D call. Germline-derived CDR1 and CDR2 are SGHRS and YFSETQ. V gave up 3 bases and J gave up 4 bases, with 7 bases separating them. The length of the CDR3 is 13 residues. CDR3 region: CASSSTVNEKLFF. The CDR3 bases are TGCGCCAGCAGCTCCACAGTTAATGAAAAACTGTTTTTT.

This clone turned up a few times. V and J are TRBV5-1 and TRBJ2-1; the D gene is possibly TRBD1 (6 bases). The CDR3 contains 15 residues. Trimming left V 4 bases short and J 6 bases short, with 17 bases between. Germline V gives CDR1 SGHRS, CDR2 YFSETQ. The CDR3 DNA follows: TGCGCCAGCAGCCTAATTTTAGGACAGCCCAATGAGCAGTTCTTC. This translates into CASSLILGQPNEQFF.

J is TRBJ2-1 and V is TRBV18; 7 bases agree with TRBD2. Germline lookup yields CDR1 KGHSH and CDR2 LQKENI. V was clipped by 3 bases and J by 5 bases; unmatched bases: 7. This CDR3 contains 15 residues. This chain's CDR3 is CASSPRTSPNNEQFF. CDR3 bases: TGTGCCAGCTCACCCAGGACTAGTCCAAACAATGAGCAGTTCTTC.

V is TRBV20-1 and J is TRBJ1-4; D call uncertain. The CDR3 sequence is 11 residues long. Germline CDR1 is DFQATT and CDR2 is SNEGSKA (reference sequence). Deletions cut 6 bases from V and 8 bases from J, with 10 bases between. The CDR3 DNA follows: TGCAGTGCATATGGGCCCGAAAAACTGTTTTTT. This translates into CSAYGPEKLFF.

The CDR3 nucleotides read TGTGCCAGGCCTGATACGCAGTATTTT. It yields the protein CARPDTQYF. This rearrangement joins TRBV15 to TRBJ2-3; D unresolved. Per germline, CDR1 LNHNV and CDR2 YYDKDF (reference sequence). The CDR3 has 9 amino acids. V dropped 10 bases and J dropped 6 bases, with 5 bases sitting between them. Combining the CDR3 with reference TRBV15 and TRBJ2-3 gives the whole variable domain DAMVIQNPRYQVTQFGKPVTLSCSQTLNHNVMYWYQQKSSQAPKLLFHYYDKDFNNEADTPDNFQSRRPNTSFCFLDIRSPGLGDTAMYLCARPDTQYFGPGTRLTVL.

This clone has more than one count but fewer than ten. The genes are TRBV29-1 and TRBJ2-1; a possible D gene is TRBD2 (6 bases). Germline V gene data show CDR1 as SQVTM and CDR2 as ANQGSEA. Trimming removed 4 bases at V and 3 bases at J, with 13 bases between. The CDR3 is made up of 14 amino acids. Here the CDR3 DNA reads TGCAGCGTTGTTGGGACTTCCTACTACAATGAGCAGTTCTTC. Amino acids: CSVVGTSYYNEQFF.

This clone was counted ten times or more. The chain uses TRBV7-3 and TRBJ2-1; no clear D gene. V dropped 2 bases and J dropped 10 bases, with 6 bases sitting between them. Per germline, CDR1 SGHTA and CDR2 FQGTGA. The CDR3 length is 11 residues. The DNA for the CDR3 is TGTGCCAGCAGCTTAGGCGGCGAGCAGTTCTTC. Its protein product is CASSLGGEQFF.

The rearrangement uses TRBV7-9 and TRBJ1-2; D is ambiguous. The germline gives CDR1 SEHNR, CDR2 FQNEAQ (reference sequence). V was cut by 5 bases and J by 2 bases, with 12 bases left in between. CDR3 size: 14 residues. The CDR3 nucleotides read TGTGCCAGCAGCCCTGGGCAGCCGAACTATGGCTACACCTTC. This codes for CASSPGQPNYGYTF. Combining the CDR3 with reference TRBV7-9 and TRBJ1-2 gives the whole variable domain DTGVSQNPRHKITKRGQNVTFRCDPISEHNRLYWYRQTLGQGPEFLTYFQNEAQLEKSRLLSDRFSAERPKGSFSTLEIQRTEQGDSAMYLCASSPGQPNYGYTFGSGTRLTVV.

The CDR3 DNA sequence: TGCGCCAGCAGCACAGACTACGAGCAGTACTTC. Translation: CASSTDYEQYF. The rearrangement joins TRBV5-1 to TRBJ2-7; D unresolved. V was clipped by 4 bases and J by 3 bases, with 5 bases between them. There are 11 residues in the CDR3. Germline CDR1 SGHRS, CDR2 YFSETQ. Together with reference TRBV5-1 and TRBJ2-7, the CDR3 gives the full variable domain: KAGVTQTPRYLIKTRGQQVTLSCSPISGHRSVSWYQQTPGQGLQFLFEYFSETQRNKGNFPGRFSGRQFSNSRSEMNVSTLELGDSALYLCASSTDYEQYFGPGTRLTVT.

The CDR3 region has the DNA TGTGCCAGCAGCCTCACCCGAGGGGGTGGGGCTGAAGCTTTCTTT. Encoded protein: CASSLTRGGGAEAFF. This rearrangement joins TRBV7-2 to TRBJ1-1; tentative D call: TRBD1 (6 bases). The germline CDR1 and CDR2 sequences are SGHTA and FQGNSA. V was shortened by 5 bases and J by 6 bases, with 19 bases between the two germline ends. The CDR3 extends over 15 amino acids.

This sequence joins TRBV2 and TRBJ1-1, with a possible D match to TRBD1 (5 bases). V dropped 6 bases and J dropped 1 base, with 12 bases sitting between them. CDR1 and CDR2 from the germline V gene are SNHLY and FYNNEI. The length of the CDR3 is 14 residues. CDR3 sequence reads: CASRMGLQNTEAFF. CDR3 DNA sequence: TGTGCCAGCAGGATGGGACTCCAGAACACTGAAGCTTTCTTT.

The chain links TRBV5-1 to TRBJ2-5; D not resolved. The V and J ends lost 1 base and 4 bases respectively, with 8 bases between them. This CDR3 is built from 13 residues. Germline CDR1 reads SGHRS; CDR2 reads YFSETQ. The CDR3 bases are TGCGCCAGCAGCTTGTATGTTGGAGAGACCCAGTACTTC. As protein: CASSLYVGETQYF.

The gene calls are TRBV7-3 and TRBJ2-1; 11 bases map to TRBD2. Germline CDR1 reads SGHTA; CDR2 reads FQGTGA. V trimming: 4 bases; J trimming: 7 bases; junction bases outside the gene matches: 9. CDR3 size: 16 residues. Here the CDR3 reads CASSSPGSGRANEQFF. Written as DNA, the CDR3 is TGTGCCAGCAGCTCCCCGGGTAGCGGGAGGGCGAATGAGCAGTTCTTC.

The CDR3 coding sequence is TGTGCCAGCAGCCACGACAGTAATCAGCCCCAGCATTTT. Its translation: CASSHDSNQPQHF. This chain links TRBV7-9 with TRBJ1-5, with TRBD1 as a possible D gene (5 bases). Trimming pared 5 bases from V and 4 bases from J, leaving 9 bases between. In germline, CDR1 is SEHNR, CDR2 FQNEAQ (reference sequence). The CDR3 contains 13 residues.

The V gene is TRBV29-1, the J gene TRBJ2-3; no reliable D call. This CDR3 contains 14 residues. Per the germline V gene, CDR1 is SQVTM and CDR2 is ANQGSEA. CDR3 sequence (DNA): TGCAGTGTGGGTATGCTACACCTGACAGATACGCAGTATTTT. Its protein product is CSVGMLHLTDTQYF.

The gene calls are TRBV5-5 and TRBJ2-3; possibly TRBD1 for D (5 bases). Looked up from germline, CDR1 is SGHKS and CDR2 is YYEKEE (reference sequence). This CDR3 is 12 amino acids long. Between the trimmed V and J ends, which lost 2 bases and 5 bases, there was a span of 6 bases. CDR3 sequence: CASSLQEDTQYF. The CDR3 DNA is TGTGCCAGCAGCTTACAGGAAGATACGCAGTATTTT.

This clone was detected only a few times. The V and J genes are TRBV5-1 and TRBJ1-1, with a weak D call TRBD1 (5 bases). The CDR3 is 13 residues long. Germline assignment: CDR1 SGHRS and CDR2 YFSETQ. Trimming removed 6 bases at V and 1 base at J, with 10 bases between. CDR3 amino acids: CASNPGANTEAFF. CDR3 in DNA: TGCGCCAGCAACCCCGGGGCGAACACTGAAGCTTTCTTT.

This chain uses TRBV30 with TRBJ2-2; tentatively, D is TRBD2 (6 bases). The CDR3 consists of 15 residues. With 4 bases removed from V and 1 base from J, the gap between germline ends came to 13 bases. Germline values: CDR1 GTSNPN, CDR2 SVGIG (reference sequence). CDR3 protein: CAWNLGLLNTGELFF. CDR3 bases: TGTGCCTGGAACCTGGGACTCCTGAACACCGGGGAGCTGTTTTTT. The whole variable domain, filled in from reference TRBV30 and TRBJ2-2, reads SQTIHQWPATLVQPVGSPLSLECTVEGTSNPNLYWYRQAAGRGLQLLFYSVGIGQISSEVPQNLSASRPQDRQFILSSKKLLLSDSGFYLCAWNLGLLNTGELFFGEGSRLTVL.

Points on this clone: A far larger clone is just one base off, so this is likely a read error. The CDR3 region has the DNA TGTGCCAGCAGGGACAGCTCCTACGAGCAGTACTTC. Protein product: CASRDSSYEQYF. The chain links TRBV11-1 to TRBJ2-7; the D gene is possibly TRBD1 (6 bases). The CDR3 has 12 residues. V was pared by 6 bases and J by 0 bases, with 6 bases between. Looked up from germline, CDR1 is SGHAT and CDR2 is FQDESV (reference sequence).

The chain employs TRBV6-5 and TRBJ2-7; 9 nucleotides line up with TRBD1. Losses at the gene ends were 2 bases for V and 0 bases for J; bases not matched to a gene: 2. The CDR3 extends over 15 amino acids. Looked up from germline, CDR1 is MNHEY and CDR2 is SVGAGI. The CDR3 region has the DNA TGTGCCAGCAGTTACGGGGGACAGGGCTCCTACGAGCAGTACTTC. Translation gives CASSYGGQGSYEQYF.